This T cell receptor beta chain appears in the sequencing data of a study of cytomegalovirus exposure and HLA in healthy donors. Study-wide background: From 150 million to 200 million T cells, an earlier analysis saw under 140 million unique TCR beta sequences.

For this clone: Antigen: not known.

General study findings and limits: It was shown in a later analysis that HLA-associated TCR beta chains were more clonally expanded than other, equally common chains. TCR beta sequences reportedly predicted most subjects' HLA-A and HLA-B alleles accurately. A later analysis appeared to link common viral pathogens to several of the most significant clusters.

Primers included in the PCR were 60 Vbeta and 13 Jbeta primers. The protocol was immunoSEQ multiplex PCR, while the TCRdb copy is restricted to in-frame clones and leaves out a portion. The sample consists of about 140,000 clones, roughly three quarters of them appearing once. The specimen was PBMCs. This clonotype was obtained from a male donor in good health and CMV-seronegative.

CDR3 loop: CASSLGQGAYEQYF. The CDR3 nucleotides read TGTGCCAGCAGTCTCGGACAGGGGGCCTACGAGCAGTACTTC. The chain uses TRBV7-8 and TRBJ2-7; 10 nucleotides agree with TRBD1. The V gene's germline CDR1 is SGHVS and CDR2 FQNEAQ. With 6 bases clipped from V and 2 bases from J, the junction kept 4 bases outside the gene matches. The CDR3 consists of 14 residues.